The clone carrying this TCR beta chain was picked up many times. The antigen is undetermined. It was RNA transcripts that yielded the amplified TCR beta CDR3 regions. The TCR CDR3 was amplified in a first-round RT-PCR using the HTBI primer set. Via MiXCR, TCRdb re-called the multiplex PCR reads, giving one row per CDR3 protein. Of about 500,000 distinct CDR3 sequences in the sample, 40% to 50% were seen once. This entry belongs to a study of T cells in Graves' hyperthyroidism and ophthalmopathy. Findings and limits, study-wide: Ophthalmopathy was told apart from stable hyperthyroidism by a 13 V-J model. Most clonotypes expanded in the thyroid (above 0.001) were also present in blood.

V lost 2 bases and J lost 7, with 12 bases in between. The CDR3 length is 14 residues. The germline V gene has CDR1 MNHEY and CDR2 SVGAGI. The sequenced sample was peripheral blood or thyroid tissue (not recorded which). The V call is TRBV6-5, the J call TRBJ1-5; no definite D call. The clonotype comes from an adult woman with Graves' disease, either hyperthyroidism or ophthalmopathy (not recorded which). The CDR3 here is CASSYAPRRQPQHF. CDR3 coding DNA: TGTGCCAGCAGTTACGCCCCTCGCAGGCAGCCCCAGCATTTT.